Listed here is a single TCR beta chain. Roughly 10 milliliters was the volume of peripheral blood drawn from each donor. With each sample, at least 5 micrograms of total RNA were extracted. These data belong to a study of blood T cells in healthy people across ages. About the research overall: About one barcoded beta molecule was captured per two T cells (by template switching).

The germline V gene has CDR1 SGHTA and CDR2 FQGTGA. V lost 5 bases, J lost 2 bases, and 19 bases stayed unmatched. The CDR3 is 19 residues long. Primers used in a second PCR of about 7 to 12 cycles were a sample-barcoded 5' primer and a J-beta primer mix. TCRdb reanalysed the 5' RACE reads using MiXCR and keeps one entry per CDR3 protein. The profile shows approximately 780,000 distinct CDR3 sequences, about a quarter of them singletons. These data also formed part of another study, on T cells of mothers and their children. In that study: It was related mother-child pairs that showed slightly higher overlap than unrelated pairs, without reaching significance.

The chain couples TRBV7-3 to TRBJ2-7; TRBD1 matches at 9 bases. The sequencing sample was made of blood. The sequence was obtained from a boy aged 5-17 years in good health. CDR3 in amino acids: CASSLRGSTGTGITYEQYF. CDR3 bases: TGTGCCAGCAGCCTCCGAGGATCTACCGGGACAGGGATTACCTACGAGCAGTACTTC.